This T cell receptor beta chain was sequenced for a study of blood T cell repertoires in COVID-19. Study overall: COVID-19 samples from acute and convalescent phases originated in the United States, Italy and Spain. In each case, the material was cDNA or gDNA derived from T cells, B-cell-depleted T cells, or PBMCs.

The CDR3 runs 15 residues. Germline V gene lookup returns CDR1 LNHDA and CDR2 SQIVND (reference sequence). Trimming stripped 3 bases from V and 2 bases from J, with 11 bases between. Original processing notes: Reference gene primer amplification gave nucleated cell count estimates. Assay used: immunoSEQ multiplex PCR; TCRdb lists only in-frame clones, some missing. V, J and clone size were drawn from that table, and D and trimming were deduced from the DNA. The sample carries under 250,000 clones, approximately 85% recorded once. The receptor was derived from a woman aged 45-60 years with active or convalescent COVID-19. Sequencing was performed on peripheral blood. The chain is built from TRBV19 and TRBJ1-3; tentative D call: TRBD1 (5 bases). Here the CDR3 reads CASSIGARTGNTIYF. The DNA of the CDR3 is TGTGCCAGTAGTATTGGGGCCAGGACTGGAAACACCATATATTTT.